The subject of this entry is one T cell receptor (beta chain). The sample belongs to a study of blood T cell repertoires in COVID-19. About the study: Sites in the United States, Italy and Spain provided acute and convalescent COVID-19 samples. PBMCs, B-cell-depleted T cells, or T cells were the source of the cDNA or gDNA that made up the material.

This table comes from immunoSEQ multiplex PCR, and its TCRdb copy is limited to in-frame clones, with some not included. The sample lists roughly 240,000 clones, around 80% seen once, with about 2.3% in the top ten. CDR3 length: 14 residues. CDR1 and CDR2 from the germline V gene are LNHDA and SQIVND (reference sequence). Trimming removed 1 base from V and 3 bases from J, with 7 bases in between. This chain joins TRBV19 and TRBJ1-5, with D unresolved. The receptor was derived from a middle-aged man who had recovered from COVID-19. Sequenced material: peripheral blood. The CDR3: CASSIVQFNQPQHF. The CDR3 nucleotides are TGTGCCAGTAGTATAGTCCAATTCAATCAGCCCCAGCATTTT.